These 21 T cell receptor beta chains were all obtained from the same sample, sequenced in a study of blood T cell repertoires in COVID-19. The table came from immunoSEQ multiplex PCR; TCRdb's copy has only in-frame clones and leaves some out. The table lists about 230,000 clones, approximately 90% of them singletons. The sample taken for sequencing was PBMCs or T cells enriched from blood (not recorded which). The origin of the receptors is a man between 18 and 35 years old who had recovered from COVID-19.

The chain links TRBV7-2 to TRBJ1-6; D ambiguous. Germline values: CDR1 SGHTA, CDR2 FQGNSA. The CDR3 contains 14 residues. V was pared by 1 base and J by 9 bases, with 10 bases between. In DNA, the CDR3 is TGTGCCAGCAGCTTAGGACTGAGTCCTTCACCCCTCCACTTT. It yields the protein CASSLGLSPSPLHF.

V and J are TRBV3-1 (or the pseudogene TRBV3-2) and TRBJ2-3; possible D gene TRBD2, 6 bases. The CDR3 covers 16 residues. V gave up 5 bases and J gave up 6 bases, with 21 bases separating them. Germline V lookup: CDR1 LGHDT, CDR2 YNNKEL (reference sequence). This CDR3 reads CASSLAGTSGQDTQYF. The CDR3 DNA is TGTGCCAGCAGCTTGGCTGGGACTTCGGGGCAGGATACGCAGTATTTT.

The chain has TRBV19 and TRBJ2-7, with D hard to call. Germline V lookup: CDR1 LNHDA, CDR2 SQIVND (reference sequence). The CDR3 has 12 residues. Trimming shortened V by 2 bases and J by 7 bases, and 9 bases separated the two germline ends. CDR3 DNA: TGTGCCAGTAGTATAAACAACGTAGAGCAGTACTTC. This codes for CASSINNVEQYF.

The chain's CDR3 is CASRRLAGTYNEQFF. The CDR3 coding sequence is TGTGCCAGCAGGAGACTAGCCGGGACCTACAATGAGCAGTTCTTC. The V call is TRBV2, the J call TRBJ2-1; 7 bases match TRBD2. The CDR3 covers 15 residues. The ends lost 6 bases at V and 2 bases at J; junction bases unmatched: 7. The germline V gene encodes CDR1 SNHLY and CDR2 FYNNEI. The full variable domain, rest sourced from reference TRBV2 and TRBJ2-1, is EPEVTQTPSHQVTQMGQEVILRCVPISNHLYFYWYRQILGQKVEFLVSFYNNEISEKSEIFDDQFSVERPDGSNFTLKIRSTKLEDSAMYFCASRRLAGTYNEQFFGPGTRLTVL.

The chain combines TRBV3-1 (or the pseudogene TRBV3-2) with TRBJ2-1, with TRBD2 matching 7 bases. Germline V lookup: CDR1 LGHDT, CDR2 YNNKEL (reference sequence). CDR3 length: 16 amino acids. Trimming removed 1 base from V and 3 bases from J; junction bases left unmatched: 6. CDR3 loop: CASSQVWGEGYNEQFF. The CDR3 nucleotides read TGTGCCAGCAGCCAAGTTTGGGGGGAGGGCTACAATGAGCAGTTCTTC.

This clone was detected once. CDR3 residues: CASSYRAGQDQHF. Here the CDR3 DNA reads TGTGCCAGCAGTTACAGGGCAGGCCAGGACCAGCATTTT. The V gene is TRBV28, the J gene TRBJ1-5, with a possible D match to TRBD1 (6 bases). This CDR3 is 13 amino acids long. Germline values: CDR1 MDHEN, CDR2 SYDVKM. Trimming removed 4 bases from V and 12 bases from J, with 16 bases in between. The variable domain in full, with the rest retrieved from reference TRBV28 and TRBJ1-5, is DVKVTQSSRYLVKRTGEKVFLECVQDMDHENMFWYRQDPGLGLRLIYFSYDVKMKEKGDIPEGYSVSREKKERFSLILESASTNQTSMYLCASSYRAGQDQHFGDGTRLSIL.

The chain recombines TRBV5-1 with TRBJ2-7; D remains unclear. V lost 3 bases and J lost 2, with 12 bases in between. In germline, CDR1 is SGHRS, CDR2 YFSETQ. This CDR3 is built from 14 residues. CDR3 protein: CASSSPDYPYEQYF. Written as DNA, the CDR3 is TGCGCCAGCAGCTCCCCAGATTACCCCTACGAGCAGTACTTC.

CDR3 DNA sequence: TGTGCCAGTAGTTTGGGACAGGAGAAATATGGCTACACCTTC. Translating it yields CASSLGQEKYGYTF. The chain joins TRBV19 to TRBJ1-2, with 8 bases lining up with TRBD1. Per the germline V gene, CDR1 is LNHDA and CDR2 is SQIVND (reference sequence). The junction had 7 bases not matched to a gene; V was cut back by 5 bases and J by 5 bases. CDR3 length: 14 residues.

The chain employs TRBV4-1 and TRBJ2-3; possible D gene TRBD1, 7 bases. Per the germline V gene, CDR1 is MGHRA and CDR2 is YSYEKL. CDR3 size: 17 residues. V dropped 1 base and J dropped 3 bases, with 17 bases sitting between them. The CDR3 here is CASSQVISRGATDTQYF. DNA for the CDR3: TGCGCCAGCAGCCAAGTAATCTCCAGGGGGGCTACAGATACGCAGTATTTT.

This chain connects TRBV5-1 to TRBJ2-5, with no clear D. V was trimmed by 3 bases and J by 1 base, leaving 13 bases between them. The CDR3 length is 15 residues. CDR1 is SGHRS and CDR2 is YFSETQ in the germline V gene. The CDR3 DNA sequence: TGCGCCAGCAGCTCGACTCTCGGGTTCCAAGAGACCCAGTACTTC. It codes for CASSSTLGFQETQYF.

This clone was picked up a small number of times. V and J are TRBV5-6 and TRBJ1-4; 9 bases match TRBD1. This CDR3 region has 18 residues. The junction had 15 bases not matched to a gene; V was cut back by 1 base and J by 8 bases. The germline gives CDR1 SGHDT, CDR2 YYEEEE. The CDR3, as DNA: TGTGCCAGCAGCTTGACCGGGACAGGGCTTTCTATTGGGGAAAAACTGTTTTTT. Its translation is CASSLTGTGLSIGEKLFF.

The V and J genes are TRBV6-1 and TRBJ2-2; 9 positions agree with TRBD2. The CDR3 has 17 amino acids. V shed 2 bases, J shed 6 bases, and the junction held 10 bases outside the gene matches. The V gene's germline CDR1 is MNHNS and CDR2 SASEGT. The DNA for the CDR3 is TGTGCCAGCAGTGAACGACCCGGGACTAGCTCGCCCGGGGAGCTGTTTTTT. Its translation is CASSERPGTSSPGELFF.

This chain links TRBV24-1 with TRBJ2-3; 10 bases align to TRBD1. The J segment lost 6 bases and the V segment lost 9 bases, leaving 8 bases of the junction unmatched. The CDR3 has 14 residues. Germline-derived CDR1 and CDR2 are KGHDR and SFDVKD. CDR3 nucleotides: TGTGCCACCGAAAGACAGGGGGCTTCGGATACGCAGTATTTT. Protein: CATERQGASDTQYF.

The table lists this clone with a few counts. This rearrangement joins TRBV5-1 to TRBJ1-2, with unresolved D. Germline V gives CDR1 SGHRS, CDR2 YFSETQ. CDR3 length: 13 amino acids. V gave up 0 bases and J gave up 4 bases, with 7 bases separating them. Here the CDR3 reads CASSLDSTYGYTF. The CDR3 nucleotides are TGCGCCAGCAGCTTGGACAGCACCTATGGCTACACCTTC.

The CDR3 bases are TGTGCTAGTGGTTTGTCGTCCAGTTACTACGAGCAGTACTTC. Translation: CASGLSSSYYEQYF. The chain combines TRBV12-5 with TRBJ2-7; D not resolved. Trimming left V 2 bases short and J 3 bases short, with 11 bases between. There are 14 residues in the CDR3. From germline, CDR1 is LGHNT and CDR2 FRNRAP.

The CDR3 loop reads CASSPTGPNTIYF. The CDR3 nucleotides read TGTGCCAGCTCACCTACAGGGCCAAACACCATATATTTT. This rearrangement joins TRBV18 to TRBJ1-3; the D gene is possibly TRBD1 (6 bases). V shed 3 bases and J shed 6 bases, with 9 bases lying between them. Germline V gene data show CDR1 as KGHSH and CDR2 as LQKENI. The CDR3 runs 13 residues.

This chain joins TRBV24-1 and TRBJ1-3; D perhaps matches TRBD1 (5 bases). The germline V and J ends were trimmed by 3 bases and 4 bases, with 18 bases remaining between them. The germline CDR1 and CDR2 sequences are KGHDR and SFDVKD. The length of the CDR3 is 17 residues. The CDR3 DNA sequence: TGTGCCACCAGTGATAACCCTGGCAGGGCGGGAGGAAACACCATATATTTT. Its translation is CATSDNPGRAGGNTIYF.

The rearrangement uses TRBV5-1 and TRBJ2-2; 10 nucleotides line up with TRBD1. The CDR3 extends over 16 amino acids. The germline gives CDR1 SGHRS, CDR2 YFSETQ. Trimming cost V 2 bases and J 0 bases; bases outside gene matches: 1. The CDR3 DNA is TGCGCCAGCAGCTTAGGGACAGGGGCGAACACCGGGGAGCTGTTTTTT. The encoded protein is CASSLGTGANTGELFF.

The chain couples TRBV18 to TRBJ1-1; 7 bases line up with TRBD1. V shed 4 bases, J shed 3 bases, and the junction held 8 bases outside the gene matches. Germline loops: CDR1 KGHSH, CDR2 LQKENI. The length of the CDR3 is 15 residues. Written as DNA, the CDR3 is TGTGCCAGCTCACGAGGGGCAGGGGGACACACTGAAGCTTTCTTT. Its protein is CASSRGAGGHTEAFF. The variable domain in full, with the rest retrieved from reference TRBV18 and TRBJ1-1, is NAGVMQNPRHLVRRRGQEARLRCSPMKGHSHVYWYRQLPEEGLKFMVYLQKENIIDESGMPKERFSAEFPKEGPSILRIQQVVRGDSAAYFCASSRGAGGHTEAFFGQGTRLTVV.

The rearrangement joins TRBV11-2 to TRBJ1-2; 8 positions match TRBD1. The CDR3 consists of 14 residues. The V segment lost 5 bases and the J segment 3 bases; nucleotides outside the gene matches: 5. Germline assignment: CDR1 SGHAT and CDR2 FQNNGV. The DNA for the CDR3 is TGTGCCAGCAGCGTAGGGACAGGCGACTATGGCTACACCTTC. Amino acid sequence: CASSVGTGDYGYTF.

The table lists this clone with a count of one. The chain carries TRBV4-2 and TRBJ2-5; 10 nucleotides line up with TRBD2. The CDR3 consists of 16 residues. With V trimmed by 4 bases and J by 3 bases, 8 bases remained unmatched. Germline values: CDR1 LGHNA, CDR2 YNFKEQ. The CDR3 region has the DNA TGTGCCAGCAGCCTTTCTAGCGGGGGTAAGGAAGAGACCCAGTACTTC. Amino acid sequence: CASSLSSGGKEETQYF.